This T cell receptor (beta chain) was found in a study of pediatric ulcerative colitis. Notes on the study in general: Substantially fewer templates came from a couple of patients' blood samples. Blood-rectal clonal overlap within each person was significantly higher in ulcerative colitis patients than controls. In rectum, acute severe colitis had expanded clones and less diversity. Rectal pinch biopsies may include blood-derived T cells.

Concerning this clone itself: The target antigen is unknown.

Clones were sequenced by immunoSEQ multiplex PCR, and TCRdb holds only the in-frame ones, with some missing. The table has around 34,000 clones, around 80% seen once. During colonoscopy, one to two rectal pinch biopsies were collected. The CDR3 sequence is 14 residues long. Trimming took 6 bases from V and 3 from J, leaving 9 bases between them. Germline V CDR1 and CDR2: SNHLY, FYNNEI. Source material: gut tissue. This chain links TRBV2 with TRBJ2-6; D is uncertain. This TCR derives from a boy aged 10-17 years with mild ulcerative colitis. In DNA, the CDR3 is TGTGCCAGCAGCATCAATAATGGGGCCAACGTCCTGACTTTC. Amino acids: CASSINNGANVLTF.